Listed below are T cell receptor beta chains from one sample, sequenced in a study of TIL therapy for anti-PD-1-resistant metastatic lung cancer. The protocol was immunoSEQ multiplex PCR, while the TCRdb copy is restricted to in-frame clones and leaves out a portion. The sample records tens of thousands of clones, around 86% being singletons. The source was blood, collected at baseline. Receptors were obtained from a person aged 25 to 79 with non-small cell lung cancer. The CDR3 runs from the conserved cysteine through the conserved F or W. The D gene is left open where the match is weak. Size is stated for part of the rows, as once, few or many counts, or as a class when the clone is expanded.

TRBV19	.	.	TRBJ2-7	TGTGCCAGTAGTATTGGCTACGAGCAGTACTTC	CASSIGYEQYF
TRBV5-1	TRBD1	.	TRBJ2-1	TGCGCCAGCAGCTTGGGTAACTTGGGGACAGCATACAATGAGCAGTTCTTC	CASSLGNLGTAYNEQFF
TRBV28	TRBD2	.	TRBJ2-5	TGTGCCAGCAGTTTATTGCCTAGCGGGAGTCAAGAGACCCAGTACTTC	CASSLLPSGSQETQYF
TRBV2	TRBD1	.	TRBJ1-4	TGTGCCTGCATGGACAGGGTAAAGTTAGGGGATGAAAAACTGTTTTTT	CACMDRVKLGDEKLFF
TRBV28	.	.	TRBJ1-2	TGTGCCAGCAGTTATAGGGCCAATCGGTATGGCTACACCTTC	CASSYRANRYGYTF
TRBV6-5	.	.	TRBJ2-7	TGTGCCAGCAGTTCCTCTGGGGGGTGGGACGAGCAGTACTTC	CASSSSGGWDEQYF
TRBV6-5	.	.	TRBJ2-1	TGTGCCAGCAATAAGGACTCGGGCTCCTACAATGAGCAGTTCTTC	CASNKDSGSYNEQFF
TRBV27	TRBD2	.	TRBJ2-1	TGTGCCAGCGGTAAGACTAGCGGGGCCCAGCGGGGTGAGCAGTTCTTC	CASGKTSGAQRGEQFF
TRBV6-5	TRBD1	.	TRBJ2-7	TGTGCCAGCAGTTCCGGACAGGTCGCGGACGACGAGCAGTACTTC	CASSSGQVADDEQYF
TRBV7-2	.	.	TRBJ1-3	TGTGCCAGCAGCCGCCCCGCTTTAGGGGACACCATATATTTT	CASSRPALGDTIYF
TRBV4-1	.	.	TRBJ1-5	TGCGCCAGCAGCCAGGTTGGACGGGGTCAGCCCCAGCATTTT	CASSQVGRGQPQHF
TRBV12-3/TRBV12-4	.	.	TRBJ2-6	TGTGCCAGCAGCGCTGGGGCCAACGTCCTGACTTTC	CASSAGANVLTF
TRBV19	.	.	TRBJ1-1	TGTGCCAGTTCCGCCTACATAATGGACACTAAAGCTTTCTTT	CASSAYIMDTKAFF
TRBV11-2	TRBD1	.	TRBJ1-1	TGTGCCAGCAGCTTGCCCCCGGGACAGGGGCTATCGAACACTGAAGCTTTCTTT	CASSLPPGQGLSNTEAFF
TRBV5-1	TRBD1	.	TRBJ1-2	TGCGCCAGCAACTTGGACAGGGACTATGGCTACACCTTC	CASNLDRDYGYTF
TRBV21-1	.	.	TRBJ2-1	TGTGCCAGCAGCAACTCAGACGGGACAGGGGGCAATGAGCAGTTCTTC	CASSNSDGTGGNEQFF
TRBV7-3	.	.	TRBJ2-7	TGTGCCAGCAGCTACGGGCCCGGGGACGAGCAGTACTTC	CASSYGPGDEQYF
TRBV2	.	once	TRBJ1-6	TGTGCCAGCAGGACAATAGGCCTTTTAGCTGGGGATTCACCCCTCCACTTT	CASRTIGLLAGDSPLHF
TRBV27	.	.	TRBJ1-1	TGTGCCAGCAGTTGGGTTCCGAACACTGAAGCTTTCTTT	CASSWVPNTEAFF
TRBV9	.	few	TRBJ1-2	TGTGCCAGCAGCCCAGCCGGGTTAGCTAACTATGGCTACACCTTC	CASSPAGLANYGYTF
TRBV7-8	TRBD1	.	TRBJ1-1	TGTGCCAGCAGCTTGAGGACAGGGTCGCGTGGCACTGAAGCTTTCTTT	CASSLRTGSRGTEAFF
TRBV19	.	.	TRBJ2-1	TGTGCCAGTAGTATAGTATGGGGTACGAATGAGCAGTTCTTC	CASSIVWGTNEQFF
TRBV28	TRBD1	.	TRBJ1-6	TGTGCCAGCAGCCCAGGGGGCGGGCTGGGTAATTCACCCCTCCACTTT	CASSPGGGLGNSPLHF
TRBV2	.	.	TRBJ1-2	TGTGCCAGCTTGGTGGGGGCAGCGGCCGGAAGCTACACCTTC	CASLVGAAAGSYTF
TRBV10-3	.	.	TRBJ1-1	TGTGCCATCAGACCTCGGGGGGGCGCTGAAGCTTTCTTT	CAIRPRGGAEAFF
TRBV30	.	few	TRBJ1-1	TGTGCCTGGAAAGGTGGGATCCTGAAACTTGAAGCTTTCTTT	CAWKGGILKLEAFF
TRBV5-6	.	few	TRBJ1-1	TGTGCCAGCAGCTTGGTCCCGCTAGGACTTAGCTTGATGAACACTGAAGCTTTCTTT	CASSLVPLGLSLMNTEAFF
TRBV3-1/TRBV3-2	.	.	TRBJ1-2	TGTGCCAGCAGCCATGCTCCTCCCTCCTATGGCTACACCTTC	CASSHAPPSYGYTF
TRBV5-1	TRBD1	few	TRBJ1-2	TGCGCCAGCAGCTTGACAGGGGATAACTATGGCTACACCTTC	CASSLTGDNYGYTF
TRBV12-3/TRBV12-4	.	.	TRBJ1-1	TGTGCCAGCAGTTTCGCAGGGAACACTGAAGCTTTCTTT	CASSFAGNTEAFF
TRBV28	TRBD2	.	TRBJ2-3	TGTGCCAGCAGCTCTAGCGGGGAGACAGATACGCAGTATTTT	CASSSSGETDTQYF
TRBV19	.	.	TRBJ2-5	TGTGCCAGTAGGGGTAAACGGTCCCCTGGGGAGACCCAGTACTTC	CASRGKRSPGETQYF
TRBV7-3	TRBD1	.	TRBJ2-3	TGTGCCAGCAGCTTAGGGGACAGGGTCCCAGATACGCAGTATTTT	CASSLGDRVPDTQYF
TRBV7-3	.	.	TRBJ2-1	TGTGCCAGCGGACGAGACAATGAGCAGTTCTTC	CASGRDNEQFF
TRBV10-1	.	.	TRBJ1-2	TGCGCCAGCAGTGATGGGAGCTATGGCTACACCTTC	CASSDGSYGYTF
TRBV5-1	.	.	TRBJ1-4	TGCGCCAGCAGCGTCGGACAGAACAATGAAAAACTGTTTTTT	CASSVGQNNEKLFF
TRBV30	TRBD1	.	TRBJ2-3	TGTTCCTTTAACGGGGTGGGACAGGGCCGATCTTTTTCCACAGATACGCAGTATTTT	CSFNGVGQGRSFSTDTQYF
TRBV28	.	.	TRBJ2-7	TGTGCCAGCAGTTTATTCAGGGTCTACGAGCAGTACTTC	CASSLFRVYEQYF
TRBV4-1	.	few	TRBJ1-5	TGCGCCAGCAGCCAAGAAAGGGCCGACACGGGTAGCAATCAGCCCCAGCATTTT	CASSQERADTGSNQPQHF
TRBV18	.	.	TRBJ2-5	TGTGCCAGCTCACCACCGAACGATCAAGAGACCCAGTACTTC	CASSPPNDQETQYF
TRBV3-1/TRBV3-2	TRBD2	.	TRBJ2-7	TGTGCCAGCAGCCAGACCCCGGGACTAGCATTCGACGAGCAGTACTTC	CASSQTPGLAFDEQYF
TRBV23-1	.	once	TRBJ1-5	TGCGCCAGCAGCCCCCAGGGAAGCAATCAGCCCCAGCATTTT	CASSPQGSNQPQHF
TRBV30	TRBD2	.	TRBJ2-3	TGTGCCTGGACTACGGGACTAGCAACCCATACGCAGTATTTT	CAWTTGLATHTQYF
TRBV5-1	.	once	TRBJ2-4	TGCGCCAGCAGCTTGGCAGGGGAGGCCAAAAACATTCAGTACTTC	CASSLAGEAKNIQYF
TRBV9	.	.	TRBJ2-7	TGTGCCAGCAGCGTATCGTGGTCCCCGGACTACGAGCAGTACTTC	CASSVSWSPDYEQYF
TRBV29-1	.	.	TRBJ1-1	TGCAGCGTTTTATACCAGGAGAACACTGAAGCTTTCTTT	CSVLYQENTEAFF